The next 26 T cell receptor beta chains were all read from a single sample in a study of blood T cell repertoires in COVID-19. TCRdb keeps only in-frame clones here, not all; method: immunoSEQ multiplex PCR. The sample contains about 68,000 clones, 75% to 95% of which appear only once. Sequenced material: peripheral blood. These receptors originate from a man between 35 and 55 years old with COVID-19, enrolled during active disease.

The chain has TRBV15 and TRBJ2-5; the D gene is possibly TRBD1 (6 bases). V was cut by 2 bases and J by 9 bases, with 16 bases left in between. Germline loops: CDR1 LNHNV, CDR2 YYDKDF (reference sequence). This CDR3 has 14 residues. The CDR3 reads CATSRQGPQRAQYF. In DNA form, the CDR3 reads TGTGCCACCAGCAGACAGGGGCCGCAGAGGGCCCAGTACTTC. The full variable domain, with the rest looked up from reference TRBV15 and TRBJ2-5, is DAMVIQNPRYQVTQFGKPVTLSCSQTLNHNVMYWYQQKSSQAPKLLFHYYDKDFNNEADTPDNFQSRRPNTSFCFLDIRSPGLGDTAMYLCATSRQGPQRAQYFGPGTRLLVL.

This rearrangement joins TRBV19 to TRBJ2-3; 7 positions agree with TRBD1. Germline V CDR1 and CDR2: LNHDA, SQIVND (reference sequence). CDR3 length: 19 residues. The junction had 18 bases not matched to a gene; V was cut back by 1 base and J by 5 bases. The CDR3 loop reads CASSIGLAQTGARVDTQYF. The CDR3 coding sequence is TGTGCCAGTAGTATAGGACTGGCACAAACAGGGGCCCGTGTAGATACGCAGTATTTT.

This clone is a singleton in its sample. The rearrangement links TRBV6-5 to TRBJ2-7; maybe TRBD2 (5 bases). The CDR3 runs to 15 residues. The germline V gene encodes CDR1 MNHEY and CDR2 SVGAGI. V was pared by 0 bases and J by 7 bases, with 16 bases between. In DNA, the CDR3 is TGTGCCAGCAGTTACTCGTTCGCCGGGGATGGGGAGCAGTACTTC. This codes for CASSYSFAGDGEQYF.

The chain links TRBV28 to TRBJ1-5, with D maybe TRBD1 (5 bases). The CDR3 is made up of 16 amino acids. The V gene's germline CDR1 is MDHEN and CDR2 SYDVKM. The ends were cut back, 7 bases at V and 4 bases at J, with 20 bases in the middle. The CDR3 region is CASTLRDADYNQPQHF. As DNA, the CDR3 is TGTGCCAGCACCTTGCGGGACGCCGATTATAATCAGCCCCAGCATTTT. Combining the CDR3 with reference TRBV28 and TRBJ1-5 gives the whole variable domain DVKVTQSSRYLVKRTGEKVFLECVQDMDHENMFWYRQDPGLGLRLIYFSYDVKMKEKGDIPEGYSVSREKKERFSLILESASTNQTSMYLCASTLRDADYNQPQHFGDGTRLSIL.

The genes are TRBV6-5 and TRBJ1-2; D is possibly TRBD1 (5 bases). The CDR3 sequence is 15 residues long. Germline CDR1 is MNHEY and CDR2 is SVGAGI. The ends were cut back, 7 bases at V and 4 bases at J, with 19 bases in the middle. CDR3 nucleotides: TGTGCCAGCACCCCCCGTCGGGGGAGGGCCTATGGCTACACCTTC. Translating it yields CASTPRRGRAYGYTF.

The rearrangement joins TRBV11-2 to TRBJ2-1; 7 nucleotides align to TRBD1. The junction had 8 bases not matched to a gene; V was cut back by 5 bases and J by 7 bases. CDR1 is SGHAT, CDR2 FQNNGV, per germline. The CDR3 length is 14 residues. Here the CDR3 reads CASSPDRVRNEQFF. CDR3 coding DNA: TGTGCCAGCAGCCCAGACAGGGTGAGGAATGAGCAGTTCTTC.

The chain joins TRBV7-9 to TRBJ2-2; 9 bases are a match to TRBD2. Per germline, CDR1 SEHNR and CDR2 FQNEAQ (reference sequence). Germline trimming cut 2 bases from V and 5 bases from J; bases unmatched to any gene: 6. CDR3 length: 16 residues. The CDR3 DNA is TGTGCCAGCAGCTTAACAGCGGGGGGAGGAACCGGGGAGCTGTTTTTT. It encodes CASSLTAGGGTGELFF.

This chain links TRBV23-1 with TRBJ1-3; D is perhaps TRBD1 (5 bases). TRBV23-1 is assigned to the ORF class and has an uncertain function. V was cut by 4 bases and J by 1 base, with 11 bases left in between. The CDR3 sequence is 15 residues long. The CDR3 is CASSPEDKSGNTIYF. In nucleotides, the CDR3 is TGCGCCAGCAGTCCTGAGGACAAATCTGGAAACACCATATATTTT.

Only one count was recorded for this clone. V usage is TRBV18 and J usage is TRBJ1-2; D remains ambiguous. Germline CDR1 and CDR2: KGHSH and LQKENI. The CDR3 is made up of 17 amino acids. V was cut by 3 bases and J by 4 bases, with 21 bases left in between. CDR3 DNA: TGTGCCAGCTCACCCCCGCAGACGGTCACACTAGCCTATGGCTACACCTTC. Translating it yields CASSPPQTVTLAYGYTF. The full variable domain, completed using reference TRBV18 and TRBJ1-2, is NAGVMQNPRHLVRRRGQEARLRCSPMKGHSHVYWYRQLPEEGLKFMVYLQKENIIDESGMPKERFSAEFPKEGPSILRIQQVVRGDSAAYFCASSPPQTVTLAYGYTFGSGTRLTVV.

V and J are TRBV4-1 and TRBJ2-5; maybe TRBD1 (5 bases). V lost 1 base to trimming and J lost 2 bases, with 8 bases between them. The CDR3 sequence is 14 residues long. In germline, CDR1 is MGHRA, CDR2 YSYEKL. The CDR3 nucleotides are TGCGCCAGCAGCCAAGCACAGGCGCAAGAGACCCAGTACTTC. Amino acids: CASSQAQAQETQYF.

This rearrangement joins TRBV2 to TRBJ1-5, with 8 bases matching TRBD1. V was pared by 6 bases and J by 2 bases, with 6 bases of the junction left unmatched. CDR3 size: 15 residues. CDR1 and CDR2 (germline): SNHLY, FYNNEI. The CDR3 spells CASREDREGNQPQHF. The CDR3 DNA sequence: TGTGCCAGCAGAGAGGACAGGGAGGGCAATCAGCCCCAGCATTTT.

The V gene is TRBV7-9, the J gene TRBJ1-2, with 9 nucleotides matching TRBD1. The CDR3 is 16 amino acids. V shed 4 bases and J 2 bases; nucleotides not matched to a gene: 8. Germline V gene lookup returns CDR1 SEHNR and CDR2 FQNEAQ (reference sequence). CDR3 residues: CASSSSRDRANYGYTF. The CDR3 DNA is TGTGCCAGCAGCTCATCCCGGGACAGGGCAAACTATGGCTACACCTTC.

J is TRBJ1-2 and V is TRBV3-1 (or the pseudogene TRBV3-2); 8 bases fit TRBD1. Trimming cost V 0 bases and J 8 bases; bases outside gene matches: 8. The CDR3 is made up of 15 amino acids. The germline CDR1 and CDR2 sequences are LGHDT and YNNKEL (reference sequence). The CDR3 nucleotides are TGTGCCAGCAGCCAAGACTTGTGGACAGGGAACGGCTACACCTTC. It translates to CASSQDLWTGNGYTF.

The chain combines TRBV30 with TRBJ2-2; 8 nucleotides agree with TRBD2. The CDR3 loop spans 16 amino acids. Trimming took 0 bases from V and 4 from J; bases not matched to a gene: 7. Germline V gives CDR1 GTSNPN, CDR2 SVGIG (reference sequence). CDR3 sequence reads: CAWSVIGLAGTGELFF. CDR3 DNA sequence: TGTGCCTGGAGTGTAATAGGACTAGCAGGCACCGGGGAGCTGTTTTTT.

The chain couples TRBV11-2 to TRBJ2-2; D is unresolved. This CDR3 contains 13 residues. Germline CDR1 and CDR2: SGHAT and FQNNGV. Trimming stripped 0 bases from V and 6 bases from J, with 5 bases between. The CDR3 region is CASSLDVSGELFF. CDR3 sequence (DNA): TGTGCCAGCAGCTTAGATGTATCCGGGGAGCTGTTTTTT. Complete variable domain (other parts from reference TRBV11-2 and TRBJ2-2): EAGVAQSPRYKIIEKRQSVAFWCNPISGHATLYWYQQILGQGPKLLIQFQNNGVVDDSQLPKDRFSAERLKGVDSTLKIQPAKLEDSAVYLCASSLDVSGELFFGEGSRLTVL.

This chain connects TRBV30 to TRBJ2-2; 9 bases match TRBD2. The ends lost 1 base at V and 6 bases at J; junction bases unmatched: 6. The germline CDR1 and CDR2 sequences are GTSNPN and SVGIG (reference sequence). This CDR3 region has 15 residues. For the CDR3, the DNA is TGTGCCTGGAGTGCCGGGGTAGCGGGAGCCGGGGAGCTGTTTTTT. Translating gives CAWSAGVAGAGELFF.

In DNA, the CDR3 is TGTGCCAGCAGCCAAGATAGGGGTGGGGCCAACGTCCTGACTTTC. Translated: CASSQDRGGANVLTF. The chain joins TRBV3-1 (or the pseudogene TRBV3-2) to TRBJ2-6, with D possibly being TRBD1 (5 bases). V lost 0 bases, J lost 3 bases, and 6 bases lay in between. CDR1 and CDR2 (germline): LGHDT, YNNKEL (reference sequence). This CDR3 has 15 amino acids.

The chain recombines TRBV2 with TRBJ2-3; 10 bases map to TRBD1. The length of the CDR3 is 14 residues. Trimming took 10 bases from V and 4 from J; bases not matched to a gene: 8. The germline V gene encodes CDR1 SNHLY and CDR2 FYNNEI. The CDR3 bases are TGTGCCACGACAGGGGGCAAAGGATCAGATACGCAGTATTTT. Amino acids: CATTGGKGSDTQYF. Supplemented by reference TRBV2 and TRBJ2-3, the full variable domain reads EPEVTQTPSHQVTQMGQEVILRCVPISNHLYFYWYRQILGQKVEFLVSFYNNEISEKSEIFDDQFSVERPDGSNFTLKIRSTKLEDSAMYFCATTGGKGSDTQYFGPGTRLTVL.

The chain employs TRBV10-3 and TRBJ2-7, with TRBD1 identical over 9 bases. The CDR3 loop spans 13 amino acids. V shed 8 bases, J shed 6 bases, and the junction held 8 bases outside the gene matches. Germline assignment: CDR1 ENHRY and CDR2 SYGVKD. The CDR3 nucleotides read TGTGCCATCGGGGGACAGGGAGAGGCCGAGCAGTACTTC. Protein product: CAIGGQGEAEQYF.

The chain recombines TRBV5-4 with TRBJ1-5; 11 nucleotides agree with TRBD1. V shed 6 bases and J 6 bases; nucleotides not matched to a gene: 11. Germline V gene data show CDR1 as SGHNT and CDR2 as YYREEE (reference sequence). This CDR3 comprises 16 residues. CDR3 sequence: CASTEMGQGEIQPQHF. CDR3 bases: TGTGCCAGCACCGAAATGGGACAGGGGGAAATTCAGCCCCAGCATTTT.

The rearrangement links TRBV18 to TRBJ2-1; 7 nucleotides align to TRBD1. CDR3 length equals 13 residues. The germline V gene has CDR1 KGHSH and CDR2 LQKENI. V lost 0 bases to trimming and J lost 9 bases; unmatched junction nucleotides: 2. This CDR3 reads CASSPPGGLEQFF. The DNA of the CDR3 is TGTGCCAGCTCACCACCAGGGGGCCTTGAGCAGTTCTTC.

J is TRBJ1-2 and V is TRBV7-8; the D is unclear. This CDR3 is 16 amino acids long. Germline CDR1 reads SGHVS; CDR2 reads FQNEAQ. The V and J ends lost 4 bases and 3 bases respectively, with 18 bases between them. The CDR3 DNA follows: TGTGCCAGCAGCTCGATACAGCGGGGAAGGGACTATGGCTACACCTTC. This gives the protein CASSSIQRGRDYGYTF.

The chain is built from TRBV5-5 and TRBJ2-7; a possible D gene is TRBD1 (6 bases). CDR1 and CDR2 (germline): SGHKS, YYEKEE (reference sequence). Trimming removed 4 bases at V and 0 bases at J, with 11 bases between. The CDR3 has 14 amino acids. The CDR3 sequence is CASSIGQPSYEQYF. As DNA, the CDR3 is TGTGCCAGCAGCATCGGACAGCCCTCCTACGAGCAGTACTTC.

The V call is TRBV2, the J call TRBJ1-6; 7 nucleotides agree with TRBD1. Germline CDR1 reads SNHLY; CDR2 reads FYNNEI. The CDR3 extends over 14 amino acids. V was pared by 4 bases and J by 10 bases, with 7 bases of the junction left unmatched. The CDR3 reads CASSALDRVSPLHF. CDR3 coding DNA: TGTGCCAGCAGTGCCCTAGACAGGGTGTCACCCCTCCACTTT.

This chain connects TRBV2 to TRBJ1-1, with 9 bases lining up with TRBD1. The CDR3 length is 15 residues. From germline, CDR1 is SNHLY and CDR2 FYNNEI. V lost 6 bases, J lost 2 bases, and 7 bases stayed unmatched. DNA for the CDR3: TGTGCCAGCAGGATAAACAGGGGGCACAACACTGAAGCTTTCTTT. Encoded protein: CASRINRGHNTEAFF.

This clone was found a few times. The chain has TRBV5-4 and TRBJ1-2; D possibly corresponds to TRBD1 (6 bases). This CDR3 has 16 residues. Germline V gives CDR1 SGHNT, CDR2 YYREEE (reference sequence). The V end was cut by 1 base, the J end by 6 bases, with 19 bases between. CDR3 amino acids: CASSLWGGRSRDGYTF. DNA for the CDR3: TGTGCCAGCAGCTTGTGGGGGGGCCGGAGTCGAGATGGCTACACCTTC. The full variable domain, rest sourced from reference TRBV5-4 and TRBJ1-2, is ETGVTQSPTHLIKTRGQQVTLRCSSQSGHNTVSWYQQALGQGPQFIFQYYREEENGRGNFPPRFSGLQFPNYSSELNVNALELDDSALYLCASSLWGGRSRDGYTFGSGTRLTVV.